This TCR beta chain is drawn from a study of T cells in women clearing cervical HPV infection. Background on the study: Case blood was drawn a median about 160 days after lesion detection.

Sequenced by immunoSEQ multiplex PCR; TCRdb stores in-frame clones only, minus some. In all, the sample yields some 40,000 clones. With respect to this clone: From the germline J gene comes the end of the CDR3, since the read stops 3 residues before it.

The germline gives CDR1 SGHTA, CDR2 FQGTGA. The CDR3 contains 16 residues. Sequenced input: blood buffy coat. The chain uses TRBV7-3 and TRBJ2-3, with 9 positions matching TRBD1. The TCR comes from a woman aged 18 to 75 with a cervical HPV16 infection that either progressed to CIN3+ or cleared (not recorded which). CDR3 protein: CASSPARTGANQPQYF. CDR3 DNA (partial): TGTGCCAGCAGCCCGGCCCGGACAGGGGCAAATCAGCCG.